This T cell receptor beta chain was retrieved from a study of blood T cell repertoires in COVID-19. About the research overall: Acute-phase and convalescent COVID-19 samples originated in the United States, Italy and Spain. In each case, the material was cDNA or gDNA derived from T cells, B-cell-depleted T cells, or PBMCs.

Germline CDR1 reads SGHNT; CDR2 reads YYREEE (reference sequence). This CDR3 region has 16 residues. After removal of 4 bases from V and 5 bases from J, the junction contained 8 bases not matched to a gene. Here immunoSEQ multiplex PCR was the method, and the copy in TCRdb shows in-frame clones only, minus some. The sample lists about 97,000 clones; 90% were seen once. This clonotype originated in a man aged 60 to 69 with acute or convalescent COVID-19. The chain has TRBV5-4 and TRBJ2-1; 11 nucleotides line up with TRBD2. Specimen: peripheral blood. The chain's CDR3 is CASSNSGGAGNNEQFF. The CDR3 DNA reads as TGTGCCAGCAGCAATAGCGGGGGGGCCGGGAACAATGAGCAGTTCTTC.